This T cell receptor beta chain appears in the sequencing data of a study of T cell repertoires in cytomegalovirus infection. TCRdb passed the reads through MiXCR, listing each CDR3 protein once. In the table there are approximately 160,000 distinct CDR3 sequences, roughly 15% of which are singletons. The CDR3 has 13 residues. V dropped 3 bases and J dropped 2 bases, with 8 bases sitting between them. Germline CDR1 is LNHDA and CDR2 is SQIVND (reference sequence). This clonotype has only one observation. The rearrangement joins TRBV19 to TRBJ2-7; D not resolved. The sequenced sample was CD8+ T cells from PBMCs. The receptor comes from a human donor in good health (CMV status not recorded). Some clones in this sample may be carry-over from other donors' samples. For the CDR3, the DNA is TGTGCCAGTAGTATCAAAGGGACCTACGAGCAGTACTTC. It specifies CASSIKGTYEQYF.